A single sample gave rise to the 5 T cell receptor beta chains below, sequenced in a study of high-grade serous ovarian cancer treatment subgroups. Tumor tissue was taken before any definitive surgery or chemotherapy was given. Generated by immunoSEQ multiplex PCR, the TCRdb table keeps only in-frame clones and is missing some. The sample lists about 12,000 clones; approximately 85% were seen once. The sequencing sample was made of tumor tissue. The receptor set was obtained from a human donor with high-grade serous ovarian cancer.

The V call is TRBV5-1, the J call TRBJ1-2; D is ambiguous. The germline CDR1 and CDR2 sequences are SGHRS and YFSETQ. V was trimmed by 1 base and J by 6 bases, leaving 13 bases between them. The CDR3 length is 14 residues. The CDR3: CASSLIGGGDGYTF. As DNA, the CDR3 is TGCGCCAGCAGCTTGATCGGAGGAGGCGATGGCTACACCTTC.

In DNA form, the CDR3 reads TGTGCCAGCAGCTTAGTGGCCATGAGGGAAATGAACACTGAAGCTTTCTTT. Protein sequence: CASSLVAMREMNTEAFF. The chain combines TRBV7-2 with TRBJ1-1; D is ambiguous. Trimming removed 1 base at V and 0 bases at J, with 15 bases between. From germline, CDR1 is SGHTA and CDR2 FQGNSA. The CDR3 spans 17 residues.

This chain links TRBV9 with TRBJ1-4; tentatively, D is TRBD1 (6 bases). Trimming took off 0 bases at V and 7 bases at J, with 10 bases between the two ends. CDR3 length: 14 amino acids. The germline gives CDR1 SGDLS, CDR2 YYNGEE. The CDR3 here is CASSVGVGGEKLFF. CDR3 coding DNA: TGTGCCAGCAGCGTAGGGGTAGGGGGTGAAAAACTGTTTTTT.

This clone was recorded a few times. The rearrangement uses TRBV11-2 and TRBJ1-6; 9 bases match TRBD1. Germline V gene data show CDR1 as SGHAT and CDR2 as FQNNGV. The length of the CDR3 is 14 residues. V lost 6 bases and J lost 9; bases outside the gene matches: 6. The CDR3 region is CASSLQGAGSPLHF. The DNA of the CDR3 is TGTGCCAGCAGTCTACAGGGGGCTGGTTCACCCCTCCACTTT.

This clone occurred once. The CDR3 spells CASSSPGLTQYF. In nucleotides, the CDR3 is TGTGCCAGCAGCTCACCGGGACTAACGCAGTATTTT. The genes are TRBV7-2 and TRBJ2-3; 7 nucleotides align to TRBD2. V was pared by 4 bases and J by 9 bases, with 4 bases of the junction left unmatched. Germline CDR1 and CDR2: SGHTA and FQGNSA. This CDR3 is built from 12 residues. The whole variable domain, remainder taken from reference TRBV7-2 and TRBJ2-3, is GAGVSQSPSNKVTEKGKDVELRCDPISGHTALYWYRQSLGQGLEFLIYFQGNSAPDKSGLPSDRFSAERTGGSVSTLTIQRTQQEDSAVYLCASSSPGLTQYFGPGTRLTVL.